This T cell receptor (beta chain) was documented in a study of T-cell memory formation after mild COVID-19. The overall study: Largely donor-specific TCR clusters were found. Study findings and constraints: Clones which contracted sat mainly in CM and EM if CD4+, and in EMRA if CD8+. Clones contracting day 15 to 85 were balanced CD4/CD8; later expanders leaned CD4+.

V was cut by 10 bases and J by 4 bases, with 19 bases left in between. This CDR3 is built from 14 residues. Germline lookup yields CDR1 MNHEY and CDR2 SVGEGT. It was 5'RACE with constant-segment primers that produced the TCR alpha and TCR beta cDNA libraries, which carried sample barcodes and UMIs. Via MiXCR, TCRdb re-called the 5' RACE reads, giving one row per CDR3 protein. In the table there are hundreds of thousands of distinct CDR3 sequences, approximately 20% of which are singletons. Comment on this clonotype: The antigen remains unidentified.

The rearrangement uses TRBV6-2 or TRBV6-3 and TRBJ1-2; a possible D gene is TRBD1 (6 bases). The TCR originated in a man younger than 35 who had mild COVID-19 (a few samples of this study predate the infection). Cell type and time point are not known. The specimen sequenced was PBMCs or a T cell subset sorted from them (not recorded which). Here the CDR3 reads CATTSAGTPYGYTF. CDR3 nucleotides: TGTGCCACCACGTCGGCCGGGACACCCTATGGCTACACCTTC.